One sample yielded the 24 T cell receptor beta chains listed below, sequenced in a study. TCRdb re-derived calls from the RT-PCR reads in MiXCR, one entry per CDR3 protein. The sample yields around 700,000 distinct CDR3 sequences, 14% seen once. Material for sequencing was memory CD4+ T cells from blood. These receptors originate from a female donor in good health, serving as a healthy control.

The J gene is TRBJ2-5, the V gene TRBV7-9; D perhaps matches TRBD2 (6 bases). The CDR3 consists of 13 residues. V shed 5 bases and J shed 4 bases, with 11 bases lying between them. CDR1 SEHNR and CDR2 FQNEAQ come from the germline V gene (reference sequence). Here the CDR3 reads CASSPRGIETQYF. CDR3 nucleotides: TGTGCCAGCAGCCCCCGCGGGATAGAGACCCAGTACTTC.

This clonotype was detected many times. This chain links TRBV12-3 or TRBV12-4 with TRBJ2-7; 8 nucleotides line up with TRBD1. The J segment lost 5 bases and the V segment lost 3 bases, leaving 3 bases of the junction unmatched. The CDR3 spans 13 residues. This CDR3 is CASSFTGGNEQYF. The CDR3 DNA is TGTGCCAGCAGTTTTACAGGGGGTAACGAGCAGTACTTC.

The J gene is TRBJ1-5, the V gene TRBV5-1, with 11 bases identical to TRBD1. Per germline, CDR1 SGHRS and CDR2 YFSETQ. Unmatched junction bases numbered 1, after V lost 0 bases and J lost 5 bases. The CDR3 totals 15 residues. CDR3 sequence (DNA): TGCGCCAGCAGCTTGGAGGGACAGGGGGATCAGCCCCAGCATTTT. Translated: CASSLEGQGDQPQHF. Looking up the rest from reference TRBV5-1 and TRBJ1-5 gives the full variable domain: KAGVTQTPRYLIKTRGQQVTLSCSPISGHRSVSWYQQTPGQGLQFLFEYFSETQRNKGNFPGRFSGRQFSNSRSEMNVSTLELGDSALYLCASSLEGQGDQPQHFGDGTRLSIL.

This clonotype appeared many times. The chain has TRBV20-1 and TRBJ2-3; 10 bases match TRBD2. This CDR3 region has 16 residues. V was pared by 1 base and J by 3 bases, with 7 bases of the junction left unmatched. Looked up from germline, CDR1 is DFQATT and CDR2 is SNEGSKA (reference sequence). The chain's CDR3 is CSARVASGGATDTQYF. CDR3 nucleotide sequence: TGCAGTGCTAGAGTCGCTAGCGGGGGAGCTACAGATACGCAGTATTTT.

This clonotype occurred a few times. This sequence joins TRBV4-3 and TRBJ2-7, with no clear D. With 1 base removed from V and 7 bases from J, the gap between germline ends came to 11 bases. Germline V gene lookup returns CDR1 LGHNA and CDR2 YSLEER. This CDR3 contains 13 residues. CDR3: CASSQVQATEQYF. In DNA form, the CDR3 reads TGCGCCAGCAGCCAAGTCCAAGCGACTGAGCAGTACTTC.

The table lists this clonotype with many counts. V is TRBV7-2 and J is TRBJ1-2; tentative D call: TRBD1 (5 bases). Trimming left V 2 bases short and J 5 bases short, with 15 bases between. The CDR3 length is 15 residues. Germline V gene sequence: CDR1 SGHTA, CDR2 FQGNSA. This CDR3 is CASSLRQGPIYGYTF. DNA for the CDR3: TGTGCCAGCAGCTTAAGGCAGGGCCCGATTTATGGCTACACCTTC. The variable domain in full, with the rest retrieved from reference TRBV7-2 and TRBJ1-2, is GAGVSQSPSNKVTEKGKDVELRCDPISGHTALYWYRQSLGQGLEFLIYFQGNSAPDKSGLPSDRFSAERTGGSVSTLTIQRTQQEDSAVYLCASSLRQGPIYGYTFGSGTRLTVV.

CDR3 coding DNA: TGTGCCAGCAGTTTATCGGGGGGGTACTCGACTTATTCAACCGACAATGAGCAGTTCTTC. Translating gives CASSLSGGYSTYSTDNEQFF. The chain couples TRBV27 to TRBJ2-1; 7 nucleotides align to TRBD2. The CDR3 extends over 20 amino acids. Per germline, CDR1 MNHEY and CDR2 SMNVEV (reference sequence). J gave up 5 bases and V 0 bases, and 19 bases lay outside the gene matches.

This clonotype was seen only once. The V gene is TRBV28, the J gene TRBJ1-5; D may be TRBD1 (5 bases). This CDR3 contains 14 residues. The germline V gene encodes CDR1 MDHEN and CDR2 SYDVKM. Trimming pared 10 bases from V and 5 bases from J, leaving 18 bases between. CDR3 bases: TGTGCCACCACTCGCGGGGGAGGGGATCAGCCCCAGCATTTT. The encoded protein is CATTRGGGDQPQHF.

This clonotype was recorded a few times. As DNA, the CDR3 is TGTGCCAGCAGCTTAGCGCCAGGGACGGGCAATCAGCCCCAGCATTTT. Its translation is CASSLAPGTGNQPQHF. The genes are TRBV7-2 and TRBJ1-5; the D gene is possibly TRBD1 (5 bases). Germline V gene data show CDR1 as SGHTA and CDR2 as FQGNSA. The ends were cut back, 0 bases at V and 2 bases at J, with 11 bases in the middle. This CDR3 has 16 residues.

Only a few counts were recorded for this clonotype. The chain has TRBV27 and TRBJ2-1; the D gene is possibly TRBD1 (7 bases). The CDR3 contains 15 residues. Trimming removed 7 bases at V and 0 bases at J, with 13 bases between. Germline assignment: CDR1 MNHEY and CDR2 SMNVEV (reference sequence). CDR3 sequence reads: CASTQGGSSYNEQFF. In DNA, the CDR3 is TGTGCCAGCACCCAGGGGGGAAGCTCCTACAATGAGCAGTTCTTC.

This clonotype has only a few counts. This chain uses TRBV5-1 with TRBJ2-6; 8 positions agree with TRBD1. Germline V lookup: CDR1 SGHRS, CDR2 YFSETQ. V shed 6 bases and J 0 bases; nucleotides not matched to a gene: 5. The CDR3 is 16 residues long. Here the CDR3 reads CASTEDRVSGANVLTF. The DNA of the CDR3 is TGCGCCAGCACGGAGGACAGGGTCTCTGGGGCCAACGTCCTGACTTTC. Based on the CDR3 plus reference TRBV5-1 and TRBJ2-6, the full variable domain is KAGVTQTPRYLIKTRGQQVTLSCSPISGHRSVSWYQQTPGQGLQFLFEYFSETQRNKGNFPGRFSGRQFSNSRSEMNVSTLELGDSALYLCASTEDRVSGANVLTFGAGSRLTVL.

This clonotype was picked up a small number of times. This sequence joins TRBV20-1 and TRBJ1-5; D is unresolved. Trimming took 0 bases from V and 2 from J, leaving 5 bases between them. CDR1 is DFQATT, CDR2 SNEGSKA, per germline (reference sequence). The CDR3 is 13 residues long. The CDR3 region has the DNA TGCAGTGCTAGAGAGATTGGCAATCAGCCCCAGCATTTT. It codes for CSAREIGNQPQHF.

The rearrangement joins TRBV28 to TRBJ1-2, with 9 bases that match TRBD1. The CDR3 length is 14 residues. The junction had 9 bases not matched to a gene; V was cut back by 5 bases and J by 8 bases. CDR1 is MDHEN, CDR2 SYDVKM, per germline. The CDR3 DNA reads as TGTGCCAGCAGTCTATTTGACAGGGGGAGAGGCTACACCTTC. Its protein product is CASSLFDRGRGYTF.

There are a few counts of this clonotype. The chain carries TRBV9 and TRBJ2-1, with 7 bases lining up with TRBD1. Germline loops: CDR1 SGDLS, CDR2 YYNGEE. The CDR3 is 17 residues long. V lost 0 bases, J lost 4 bases, and 10 bases stayed unmatched. In DNA, the CDR3 is TGTGCCAGCAGCGTAGGGACAGGTCTCCGCTTGTACAATGAGCAGTTCTTC. Amino acid sequence: CASSVGTGLRLYNEQFF.

This clonotype showed up just a few times. The chain employs TRBV20-1 and TRBJ2-7; 8 nucleotides align to TRBD2. Germline loops: CDR1 DFQATT, CDR2 SNEGSKA (reference sequence). The CDR3 contains 16 residues. J lost 2 bases, V lost 5 bases, and 14 bases had no gene match. The CDR3 DNA sequence: TGCAGTGCTTCGGGGGGGACGCTTACCTTAACCTACGAGCAGTACTTC. As protein: CSASGGTLTLTYEQYF.

This clonotype was seen repeatedly, ten times or more. This sequence joins TRBV20-1 and TRBJ2-3, with TRBD1 matching over 9 bases. The junction had 7 bases not matched to a gene; V was cut back by 8 bases and J by 4 bases. Germline values: CDR1 DFQATT, CDR2 SNEGSKA (reference sequence). The CDR3 loop spans 13 amino acids. CDR3 amino acids: CSWDRVGADTQYF. The CDR3 DNA reads as TGCAGTTGGGACAGGGTTGGGGCAGATACGCAGTATTTT.

In its sample, this clonotype was seen a few times. The chain is built from TRBV6-1 and TRBJ2-1; the match to TRBD2 covers 10 bases. There are 18 residues in the CDR3. J was trimmed by 1 base and V by 4 bases; bases with no gene match: 10. Germline V CDR1 and CDR2: MNHNS, SASEGT. The CDR3 region is CASSGISGRALSYNEQFF. The DNA for the CDR3 is TGTGCCAGCAGTGGGATAAGCGGGAGGGCCCTATCCTACAATGAGCAGTTCTTC.

Of note for this clonotype: This may be a read error, as it is one base from a much larger clone. J is TRBJ1-1 and V is TRBV5-5; no reliable D call. CDR1 and CDR2 (germline): SGHKS, YYEKEE (reference sequence). The CDR3 covers 15 residues. The V gene lost 0 bases and the J gene lost 7 bases, with 16 bases spanning the gap. In DNA form, the CDR3 reads TGTGCCAGCAGCTTGGCTTCAGGATTGGTGAGTGAAGCTTTCTTT. It translates to CASSLASGLVSEAFF.

V usage is TRBV19 and J usage is TRBJ2-1; 9 bases align to TRBD1. V shed 6 bases and J 4 bases; nucleotides not matched to a gene: 7. CDR3 size: 15 residues. CDR1 is LNHDA, CDR2 SQIVND, per germline (reference sequence). Here the CDR3 reads CASRTDRGPYNEQFF. The CDR3 DNA reads TGTGCCAGTAGGACGGACAGGGGCCCGTACAATGAGCAGTTCTTC. The entire variable domain, with the rest obtained from reference TRBV19 and TRBJ2-1, is as follows: DGGITQSPKYLFRKEGQNVTLSCEQNLNHDAMYWYRQDPGQGLRLIYYSQIVNDFQKGDIAEGYSVSREKKESFPLTVTSAQKNPTAFYLCASRTDRGPYNEQFFGPGTRLTVL.

The chain recombines TRBV6-5 with TRBJ1-2; D gene ambiguous. The CDR3 is made up of 13 amino acids. Trimming pared 2 bases from V and 4 bases from J, leaving 8 bases between. CDR1 MNHEY and CDR2 SVGAGI come from the germline V gene. The CDR3 spells CASSYGGTYGYTF. DNA of the CDR3: TGTGCCAGCAGTTACGGCGGCACCTATGGCTACACCTTC.

The gene calls are TRBV3-1 and TRBJ1-2; TRBD1 aligns across 11 bases. Germline V gene data show CDR1 as LGHDT and CDR2 as YNNKEL (reference sequence). The CDR3 extends over 15 amino acids. V was pared by 4 bases and J by 8 bases, with 9 bases of the junction left unmatched. The CDR3 loop is CASSRWTGGAGGYTF. The CDR3 DNA follows: TGTGCCAGCAGCCGGTGGACAGGGGGCGCGGGGGGCTACACCTTC.

This clonotype was seen a few times. The chain has TRBV10-3 and TRBJ2-5; D may match TRBD1 or TRBD2 (7 bases each). CDR1 ENHRY and CDR2 SYGVKD come from the germline V gene. V lost 10 bases and J lost 4, with 16 bases in between. The CDR3 covers 13 residues. The CDR3 sequence: CATNPGGVETQYF. The CDR3 DNA is TGTGCCACCAACCCAGGGGGGGTAGAGACCCAGTACTTC.

A single count supports this clonotype. CDR3 sequence reads: CASSATHTPPGTVTEAFF. CDR3 sequence (DNA): TGTGCCAGCAGCGCAACCCACACACCTCCCGGGACAGTAACTGAAGCTTTCTTT. This rearrangement joins TRBV12-1 to TRBJ1-1; the table's D gene call, TRBD1, was not cross checked with the DNA. TRBV12-1 is an annotated pseudogene. The CDR3 runs to 18 residues.

In this sample, this clonotype turned up many times. The genes are TRBV20-1 and TRBJ2-1; 7 bases align to TRBD2. Unmatched junction bases numbered 10, after V lost 3 bases and J lost 5 bases. In germline, CDR1 is DFQATT, CDR2 SNEGSKA (reference sequence). This CDR3 has 15 amino acids. The CDR3: CSASSQRDSHNEQFF. The CDR3 DNA is TGCAGTGCTAGTTCCCAGCGGGATAGCCACAATGAGCAGTTCTTC.